The sequence of this T cell receptor (beta chain) was determined in a study of T-cell memory formation after mild COVID-19. Study as a whole: Most TCR clusters belonged to a single donor.

This clonotype was observed a few times. Its antigen remains unidentified. TCRdb reprocessed the 5' RACE reads via MiXCR and lists one record per CDR3 protein. The sample shows about 180,000 distinct CDR3 sequences, around 15% of them seen only once. The CDR3 is 14 amino acids. Germline CDR1 SGHAT, CDR2 FQNNGV. V was cut by 2 bases and J by 6 bases, with 13 bases left in between. Study-wide results and caveats: Clones contracting across day 15 to 85 had a balanced CD4/CD8 profile; later expanding clones leaned CD4+. In second-wave clones peaking day 37, SARS-CoV-2 specificity remained unconfirmed.

Sample: PBMCs or a T cell subset sorted from them (not recorded which). This receptor was identified in an adult woman who had mild COVID-19 (a few samples of this study predate the infection). Cell type and time point are not known. The gene calls are TRBV11-2 and TRBJ1-2, with D unclear. For the CDR3, the DNA is TGTGCCAGCAGCTTAAACGGGTTTCAAGATGGCTACACCTTC. Residues: CASSLNGFQDGYTF.